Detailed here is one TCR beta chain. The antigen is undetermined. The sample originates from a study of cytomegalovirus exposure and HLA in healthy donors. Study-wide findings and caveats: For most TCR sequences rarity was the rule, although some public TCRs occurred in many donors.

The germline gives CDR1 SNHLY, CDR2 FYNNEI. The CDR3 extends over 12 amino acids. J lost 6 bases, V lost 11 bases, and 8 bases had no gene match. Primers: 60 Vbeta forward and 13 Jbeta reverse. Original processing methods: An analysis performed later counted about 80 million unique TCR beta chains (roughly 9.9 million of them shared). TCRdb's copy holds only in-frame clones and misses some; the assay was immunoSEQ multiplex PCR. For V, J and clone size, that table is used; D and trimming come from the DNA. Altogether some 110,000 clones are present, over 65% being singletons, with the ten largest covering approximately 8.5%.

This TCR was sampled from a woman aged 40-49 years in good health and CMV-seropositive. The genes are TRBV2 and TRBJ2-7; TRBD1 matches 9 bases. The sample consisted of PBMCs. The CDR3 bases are TGTGCCTGCGGGACAGGGTCGGGCGAGCAGTACTTC. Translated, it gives CACGTGSGEQYF.